A selection of T cell receptor beta chains follows, all from one sample in a study of blood T cell repertoires in COVID-19. The assay was immunoSEQ multiplex PCR, and TCRdb's table has in-frame clones only and misses some. The data contain fewer than 250,000 clones, 80% to 90% of them singletons. Sequenced sample: PBMCs or T cells enriched from blood (not recorded which). These receptors all stem from a woman younger than 30 who had recovered from COVID-19. The CDR3 runs from the conserved cysteine through the conserved F or W. A D gene is named only where the DNA matches it firmly. Size values are once, few and many counts, or a class for expanded clones, and some rows have none.

CDR3 length: 12
J gene: TRBJ1-6
clone size: few
V gene: TRBV5-4
D gene: NA
CDR3 protein: CASSSHGGDIHF
CDR3 DNA: TGTGCCAGCAGCTCCCACGGGGGGGACATCCACTTT

CDR3 length: 16
J gene: TRBJ2-1
clone size: NA
V gene: TRBV14
D gene: NA
CDR3 protein: CASSHVGSVSYNEQFF
CDR3 DNA: TGTGCCAGCAGCCATGTCGGAAGCGTCTCCTACAATGAGCAGTTCTTC

CDR3 length: 13
J gene: TRBJ2-7
clone size: once
V gene: TRBV2
D gene: NA
CDR3 protein: CASSESRVYEQYF
CDR3 DNA: TGTGCCAGCAGTGAAAGCAGGGTTTACGAGCAGTACTTC

CDR3 length: 16
J gene: TRBJ2-3
clone size: NA
V gene: TRBV6-1
D gene: TRBD1
CDR3 protein: CASSDPGQGPTDTQYF
CDR3 DNA: TGTGCCAGCAGTGACCCGGGACAGGGCCCCACAGATACGCAGTATTTT

CDR3 length: 9
J gene: TRBJ1-2
clone size: NA
V gene: TRBV20-1
D gene: NA
CDR3 protein: CSAQYGYTF
CDR3 DNA: TGCAGTGCTCAGTATGGCTACACCTTC

CDR3 length: 14
J gene: TRBJ1-1
clone size: few
V gene: TRBV28
D gene: NA
CDR3 protein: CASTHGGRDTEAFF
CDR3 DNA: TGTGCCAGCACTCACGGAGGGAGGGACACTGAAGCTTTCTTT

CDR3 length: 14
J gene: TRBJ2-7
clone size: NA
V gene: TRBV5-1
D gene: TRBD1
CDR3 protein: CASSLAGGIHEQYF
CDR3 DNA: TGCGCCAGCAGCTTGGCAGGGGGCATCCACGAGCAGTACTTC

CDR3 length: 15
J gene: TRBJ1-1
clone size: NA
V gene: TRBV29-1
D gene: NA
CDR3 protein: CSVEGRGSLNTEAFF
CDR3 DNA: TGCAGCGTGGAGGGGAGAGGGAGCTTGAACACTGAAGCTTTCTTT

CDR3 length: 13
J gene: TRBJ2-1
clone size: NA
V gene: TRBV19
D gene: TRBD2
CDR3 protein: CATGAGEYNEQFF
CDR3 DNA: TGTGCCACTGGGGCGGGGGAATACAATGAGCAGTTCTTC

CDR3 length: 15
J gene: TRBJ2-7
clone size: NA
V gene: TRBV2
D gene: NA
CDR3 protein: CASSYDRRPDYEQYF
CDR3 DNA: TGTGCCAGCAGTTACGACAGGAGGCCAGACTACGAGCAGTACTTC

CDR3 length: 13
J gene: TRBJ1-1
clone size: once
V gene: TRBV5-6
D gene: NA
CDR3 protein: CASSHQYRDEAFF
CDR3 DNA: TGTGCCAGCAGCCACCAATACAGGGATGAAGCTTTCTTT

CDR3 length: 14
J gene: TRBJ1-2
clone size: NA
V gene: TRBV5-5
D gene: NA
CDR3 protein: CASSLGAGNYGYTF
CDR3 DNA: TGTGCCAGCAGCTTGGGGGCAGGGAACTATGGCTACACCTTC

CDR3 length: 13
J gene: TRBJ1-2
clone size: NA
V gene: TRBV27
D gene: NA
CDR3 protein: CASSFYPGDGYTF
CDR3 DNA: TGTGCCAGCAGTTTTTACCCGGGGGACGGCTACACCTTC

CDR3 length: 15
J gene: TRBJ2-2
clone size: NA
V gene: TRBV5-4
D gene: NA
CDR3 protein: CASSRRDTYTGELFF
CDR3 DNA: TGTGCCAGCAGCCGCAGGGACACTTACACCGGGGAGCTGTTTTTT

CDR3 length: 13
J gene: TRBJ2-1
clone size: NA
V gene: TRBV5-4
D gene: NA
CDR3 protein: CASSMTGMNEQFF
CDR3 DNA: TGTGCCAGCAGCATGACAGGCATGAATGAGCAGTTCTTC

CDR3 length: 12
J gene: TRBJ1-2
clone size: once
V gene: TRBV28
D gene: NA
CDR3 protein: CASSLYTRPHTF
CDR3 DNA: TGTGCCAGCAGTTTATACACACGTCCGCACACCTTC

CDR3 length: 13
J gene: TRBJ2-7
clone size: NA
V gene: TRBV7-9
D gene: NA
CDR3 protein: CASSLSQYREQYF
CDR3 DNA: TGTGCCAGCAGCTTAAGTCAGTACCGCGAGCAGTACTTC

CDR3 length: 17
J gene: TRBJ2-7
clone size: NA
V gene: TRBV4-1
D gene: TRBD1
CDR3 protein: CASSHASQGDRHYEQYF
CDR3 DNA: TGCGCCAGCAGCCACGCTTCCCAAGGGGACAGGCACTACGAGCAGTACTTC

CDR3 length: 15
J gene: TRBJ2-3
clone size: NA
V gene: TRBV9
D gene: NA
CDR3 protein: CASSGRTVGSDTQYF
CDR3 DNA: TGTGCCAGCAGCGGACGGACAGTAGGGTCGGATACGCAGTATTTT

CDR3 length: 16
J gene: TRBJ1-5
clone size: NA
V gene: TRBV28
D gene: NA
CDR3 protein: CASSLVGRYSNQPQHF
CDR3 DNA: TGTGCCAGCAGTTTAGTGGGGAGATATAGCAATCAGCCCCAGCATTTT

CDR3 length: 17
J gene: TRBJ1-2
clone size: NA
V gene: TRBV9
D gene: NA
CDR3 protein: CASSPPGGPGFIHGYTF
CDR3 DNA: TGTGCCAGCAGCCCCCCGGGGGGTCCCGGTTTCATCCACGGCTACACCTTC

CDR3 length: 14
J gene: TRBJ1-2
clone size: NA
V gene: TRBV27
D gene: NA
CDR3 protein: CASSFGQTNYGYTF
CDR3 DNA: TGTGCCAGCAGTTTCGGACAGACTAACTATGGCTACACCTTC

CDR3 length: 12
J gene: TRBJ1-2
clone size: NA
V gene: TRBV30
D gene: NA
CDR3 protein: CAWSAGNYGYTF
CDR3 DNA: TGTGCCTGGAGTGCCGGGAACTATGGCTACACCTTC

CDR3 length: 18
J gene: TRBJ2-1
clone size: NA
V gene: TRBV4-1
D gene: TRBD2
CDR3 protein: CASSQSLAGSPSYNEQFF
CDR3 DNA: TGCGCCAGCAGCCAGTCCCTAGCGGGGTCTCCCTCCTACAATGAGCAGTTCTTC

CDR3 length: 14
J gene: TRBJ2-5
clone size: NA
V gene: TRBV18
D gene: NA
CDR3 protein: CASSRYQVEETQYF
CDR3 DNA: TGTGCCAGCTCACGGTACCAGGTGGAAGAGACCCAGTACTTC

CDR3 length: 14
J gene: TRBJ1-5
clone size: NA
V gene: TRBV7-9
D gene: NA
CDR3 protein: CASSFGTASAPQHF
CDR3 DNA: TGTGCCAGCAGCTTCGGAACAGCTTCAGCGCCCCAGCATTTT

CDR3 length: 15
J gene: TRBJ2-2
clone size: NA
V gene: TRBV7-7
D gene: NA
CDR3 protein: CASSPRTVNTGELFF
CDR3 DNA: TGTGCCAGCAGCCCCCGGACAGTCAACACCGGGGAGCTGTTTTTT